A few counts support the clone carrying this TCR beta chain. Amplified material comprised TCR beta CDR3 regions derived from RNA transcripts. After a first-round RT-PCR with HTBI primers, a second-round multiplex PCR was run. MiXCR was run by TCRdb on the multiplex PCR reads, yielding one entry per CDR3 protein. The sample has under 350,000 distinct CDR3 sequences, about a sixth seen once. This sample was included in a study of Graves' ophthalmopathy and Graves' hyperthyroidism. The V and J ends lost 5 bases and 2 bases, in that order; junction bases with no gene match: 4. Germline loops: CDR1 MRHNA, CDR2 SNTAGT. This CDR3 region has 17 residues. A duration under 3 months, NOSPECS ≥4, CAS ≥3 and moderate-to-severe activity characterized the donors with ophthalmopathy.

The chain combines TRBV6-4 with TRBJ2-6, with 12 nucleotides matching TRBD2. Material: peripheral blood. The clonotype originates from an adult man with Graves' ophthalmopathy. CDR3 coding DNA: TGTGCCAGCAGTCAGACTAGCGGGAGACCTGGGGCCAACGTCCTGACTTTC. Amino acid sequence: CASSQTSGRPGANVLTF.